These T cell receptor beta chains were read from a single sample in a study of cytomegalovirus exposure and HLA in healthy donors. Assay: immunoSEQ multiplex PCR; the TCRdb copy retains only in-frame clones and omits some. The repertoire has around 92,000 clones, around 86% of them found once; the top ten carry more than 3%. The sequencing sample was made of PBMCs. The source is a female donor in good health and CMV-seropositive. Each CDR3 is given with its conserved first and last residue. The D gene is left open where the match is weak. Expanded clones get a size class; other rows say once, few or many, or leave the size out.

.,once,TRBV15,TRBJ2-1,TGTGCCACCAGCCCCGAGGGAGGAACGACCTACAATGAGCAGTTCTTC,CATSPEGGTTYNEQFF
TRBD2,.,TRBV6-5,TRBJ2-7,TGTGCCAGCAGTTACTCGTCTAGCGGGAGCTCCTACGAGCAGTACTTC,CASSYSSSGSSYEQYF
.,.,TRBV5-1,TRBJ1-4,TGCGCCAGCAGCTTGGATTGGGGAGCTAATGAAAAACTGTTTTTT,CASSLDWGANEKLFF
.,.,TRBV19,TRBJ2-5,TGTGCCAGTAGTATATCCTACAGGGAAAAAGAGACCCAGTACTTC,CASSISYREKETQYF
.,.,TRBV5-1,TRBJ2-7,TGCGCCAGCAGCTTGACCGCAGACTCCTACGAGCAGTACTTC,CASSLTADSYEQYF
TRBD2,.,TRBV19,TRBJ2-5,TGTGCCAGTAGTACGCCTAGCGGAAACTTAGAGACCCAGTACTTC,CASSTPSGNLETQYF
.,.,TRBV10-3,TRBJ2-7,TGTGCCATCAGGGCCGTTGGGCGCTACGAGCAGTACTTC,CAIRAVGRYEQYF
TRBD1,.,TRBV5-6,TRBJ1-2,TGTGCCAGCAGCTTGAACGATGACAGGGGGTGGTATGGCTACACCTTC,CASSLNDDRGWYGYTF
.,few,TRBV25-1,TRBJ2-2,TGTGCCAGCAGTGAAGGACTGATGAACACCGGGGAGCTGTTTTTT,CASSEGLMNTGELFF
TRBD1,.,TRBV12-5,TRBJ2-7,TGTGCTAGCTCCCCGGACAGGGGGCGATACGAGCAGTACTTC,CASSPDRGRYEQYF
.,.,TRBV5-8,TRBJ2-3,TGTGCCAGCAGCTTACAGGGTTGGGATACGCAGTATTTT,CASSLQGWDTQYF
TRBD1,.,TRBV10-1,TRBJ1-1,TGCGCCAGCAGACGGACAGGGGGCACTGAAGCTTTCTTT,CASRRTGGTEAFF
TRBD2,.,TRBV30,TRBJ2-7,TGTGCCTGGAGTGTAGGGACTAGCCTTTTCGAGCAGTACTTC,CAWSVGTSLFEQYF
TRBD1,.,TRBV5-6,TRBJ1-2,TGTGCCAGCAGCTTGAGCCGGGGACAGGGCCCCTCTGGCTACACCTTC,CASSLSRGQGPSGYTF
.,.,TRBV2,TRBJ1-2,TGTGCCAGCAGTGGGTCTGAGGGCTATGGCTACACCTTC,CASSGSEGYGYTF
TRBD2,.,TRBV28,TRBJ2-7,TGTGCCAGTGCCTTTGGGACTAGGTGGGGCGAGCAGTACTTC,CASAFGTRWGEQYF
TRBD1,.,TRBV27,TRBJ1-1,TGTGCCAGCAGTCCGGGACAGTACACTGAAGCTTTCTTT,CASSPGQYTEAFF
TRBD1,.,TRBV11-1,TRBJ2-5,TGTGCCAGCAGCTACGAGGGGGCGCGGGAGACCCAGTACTTC,CASSYEGARETQYF
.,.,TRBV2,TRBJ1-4,TGTGCCAGCAGTCCTGACGGCAGGGATGAAAAACTGTTTTTT,CASSPDGRDEKLFF
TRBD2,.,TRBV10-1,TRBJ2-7,TGCGCCAGCAGGGGAGGGAGAGCGGCCTACGAGCAGTACTTC,CASRGGRAAYEQYF
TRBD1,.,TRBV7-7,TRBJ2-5,TGTGCCAGCAGCTTAGGGACAGGGGGCCCGGAGACCCAGTACTTC,CASSLGTGGPETQYF
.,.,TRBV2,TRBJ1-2,TGTGCCAGCAGTGAGGCAAGTGGCTACACCTTC,CASSEASGYTF
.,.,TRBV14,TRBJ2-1,TGTGCCAGCAGCCCCCGAGGTCCTGGTGAGCAGTTCTTC,CASSPRGPGEQFF
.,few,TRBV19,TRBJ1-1,TGTGCCAGTGTTTTACAGGCTGGGAACACTGAAGCTTTCTTT,CASVLQAGNTEAFF
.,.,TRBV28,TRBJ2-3,TGTGCCAGCAGTCCGACAGGTAGCACAGATACGCAGTATTTT,CASSPTGSTDTQYF
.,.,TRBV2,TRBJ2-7,TGTGCCAGCAGCGTACAGTCGCTCTACGAGCAGTACTTC,CASSVQSLYEQYF
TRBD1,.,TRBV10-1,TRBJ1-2,TGCGCCAGCAGTGAGTCCACTACAGGGGTGCCCTACGGCTACACCTTC,CASSESTTGVPYGYTF
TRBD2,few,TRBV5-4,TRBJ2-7,TGTGCCAGCAGCTTGACTAGCGACATACGCGAGCAGTACTTC,CASSLTSDIREQYF
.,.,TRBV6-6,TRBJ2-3,TGTGCCAGCAGCTTAATCCAGCGGACGAGCGCGCAGTATTTT,CASSLIQRTSAQYF
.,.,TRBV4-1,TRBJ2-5,TGCGCCAGCAGCCAAGGGGCAGGGGAGGAGACCCAGTACTTC,CASSQGAGEETQYF
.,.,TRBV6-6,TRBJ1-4,TGTGCCAGCAGTTGGGAGGACGCAAACGCTAATGAAAAACTGTTTTTT,CASSWEDANANEKLFF
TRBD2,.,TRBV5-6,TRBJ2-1,TGTGCCAGCAGCTTGGGTTGGGGTGGGAGGGCCGCGGATGAGCAGTTCTTC,CASSLGWGGRAADEQFF
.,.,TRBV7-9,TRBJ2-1,TGTGCCAGCAGCTTTCTCGACAGGCTGGGATACAATGAGCAGTTCTTC,CASSFLDRLGYNEQFF
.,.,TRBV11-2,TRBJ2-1,TGTGCCAGCAGCTTATATGGTGGGCCAACCAACAATGAGCAGTTCTTC,CASSLYGGPTNNEQFF
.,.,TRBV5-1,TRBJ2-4,TGCGCCAGCAGCTTCACGGGAGAGAAAAACATTCAGTACTTC,CASSFTGEKNIQYF
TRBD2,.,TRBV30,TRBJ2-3,TGTGCCTGGAGAAGACTAGCAAGCACAGATACGCAGTATTTT,CAWRRLASTDTQYF
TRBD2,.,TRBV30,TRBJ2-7,TGTGCCTGGAGTGGGGCTAGCGGGAGAGGCGAGCAGTACTTC,CAWSGASGRGEQYF
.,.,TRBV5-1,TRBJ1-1,TGCGCCAGCAGCTCAACAGTGAACACTGAAGCTTTCTTT,CASSSTVNTEAFF
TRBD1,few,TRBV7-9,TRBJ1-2,TGTGCCAGCAGCTCGACAGGGGGCGGCTATGGCTACACCTTC,CASSSTGGGYGYTF
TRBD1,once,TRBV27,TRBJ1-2,TGTGCCAGCGCCCTGCGGGGGACAGGGATCCCCCCAGATGGCTACACCTTC,CASALRGTGIPPDGYTF
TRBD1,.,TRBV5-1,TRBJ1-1,TGCGCCAGCAGCCTGGTCCTCAGGGGGCCTGACACTGAAGCTTTCTTT,CASSLVLRGPDTEAFF
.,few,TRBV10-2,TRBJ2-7,TGCGCCAGCAGGAAAGACAGCGATTTTATCTACGAGCAGTACTTC,CASRKDSDFIYEQYF